The rows below give T cell receptor beta chains drawn from one sample of a study of OX40 agonist ivuxolimab in advanced cancers. Assay: immunoSEQ multiplex PCR; the TCRdb copy retains only in-frame clones and omits some. The data show about 110,000 clones, with approximately 90% seen just once and roughly 0.61% held by the top ten. This sample comprised CD4+ or CD8+ T cells sorted from blood, obtained in a trial of the OX40 agonist ivuxolimab. The receptors were sampled from an adult with an advanced solid tumor such as melanoma, head and neck, liver or kidney cancer. Each CDR3 is given with its conserved first and last residue. Fields, in order: clone size, J gene, V gene, D gene, CDR3 protein, CDR3 DNA. The D gene is left open where the match is weak. Rows give clone size only sometimes, using once, few, many, or a class for an expanded clone.

abundance: NA; j_gene: TRBJ2-1; v_gene: TRBV6-6; d_gene: TRBD1; CDR3aa: CASSTGQGYNEQFF; CDR3nt: TGTGCCAGCAGCACGGGACAGGGTTACAATGAGCAGTTCTTC
abundance: NA; j_gene: TRBJ2-7; v_gene: TRBV14; d_gene: NA; CDR3aa: CASSQVYEQYF; CDR3nt: TGTGCCAGCAGCCAAGTTTACGAGCAGTACTTC
abundance: NA; j_gene: TRBJ2-7; v_gene: TRBV30; d_gene: NA; CDR3aa: CAWSIPGFLPNEQYF; CDR3nt: TGTGCCTGGAGTATCCCGGGGTTCCTTCCCAACGAGCAGTACTTC
abundance: NA; j_gene: TRBJ1-2; v_gene: TRBV5-8; d_gene: NA; CDR3aa: CASSRQLTDPYTF; CDR3nt: TGTGCCAGCAGCCGTCAATTGACGGACCCCTACACCTTC
abundance: NA; j_gene: TRBJ2-3; v_gene: TRBV9; d_gene: NA; CDR3aa: CASSPRPGTTYGTDTQYF; CDR3nt: TGTGCCAGCAGCCCCCGACCCGGGACCACATACGGGACAGATACGCAGTATTTT
abundance: NA; j_gene: TRBJ1-2; v_gene: TRBV7-8; d_gene: NA; CDR3aa: CASSLLHTLNNYGYTF; CDR3nt: TGTGCCAGCAGCCTGCTACATACCTTGAACAACTATGGCTACACCTTC
abundance: NA; j_gene: TRBJ1-2; v_gene: TRBV2; d_gene: NA; CDR3aa: CASSTDNYGYTF; CDR3nt: TGTGCCAGCAGTACAGATAACTATGGCTACACCTTC
abundance: NA; j_gene: TRBJ1-5; v_gene: TRBV19; d_gene: TRBD1; CDR3aa: CASGGQGGNQPQHF; CDR3nt: TGTGCCAGTGGGGGACAGGGGGGAAATCAGCCCCAGCATTTT
abundance: NA; j_gene: TRBJ1-6; v_gene: TRBV6-6; d_gene: TRBD1; CDR3aa: CASRTPGTGDSPLHF; CDR3nt: TGTGCCAGCAGAACTCCCGGGACAGGGGACTCACCCCTCCACTTT
abundance: NA; j_gene: TRBJ1-1; v_gene: TRBV5-8; d_gene: NA; CDR3aa: CASSFSGRGNTEAFF; CDR3nt: TGTGCCAGCAGCTTTTCGGGGCGGGGGAACACTGAAGCTTTCTTT
abundance: NA; j_gene: TRBJ1-5; v_gene: TRBV6-1; d_gene: NA; CDR3aa: CASSERGSNQPQHF; CDR3nt: TGTGCCAGCAGTGAGAGGGGCTCCAATCAGCCCCAGCATTTT
abundance: NA; j_gene: TRBJ1-6; v_gene: TRBV2; d_gene: NA; CDR3aa: CASSEPAGVAHSPLHF; CDR3nt: TGTGCCAGCAGTGAACCGGCGGGCGTCGCGCATTCACCCCTCCACTTT
abundance: NA; j_gene: TRBJ1-1; v_gene: TRBV29-1; d_gene: TRBD1; CDR3aa: CSVGYNRGRRTEAFF; CDR3nt: TGCAGCGTTGGGTATAACAGGGGGCGTAGGACTGAAGCTTTCTTT
abundance: NA; j_gene: TRBJ2-4; v_gene: TRBV2; d_gene: TRBD1; CDR3aa: CASSENRGPRNIQYF; CDR3nt: TGTGCCAGCAGTGAGAACAGGGGGCCGAGGAACATTCAGTACTTC
abundance: NA; j_gene: TRBJ1-6; v_gene: TRBV5-6; d_gene: NA; CDR3aa: CASSLVSGANNSPLHF; CDR3nt: TGTGCCAGCAGCTTGGTTTCAGGCGCCAATAATTCACCCCTCCACTTT
abundance: NA; j_gene: TRBJ1-2; v_gene: TRBV27; d_gene: TRBD1; CDR3aa: CASSRYGTDFNYGYTF; CDR3nt: TGTGCCAGCAGTAGGTACGGGACAGACTTTAACTATGGCTACACCTTC
abundance: NA; j_gene: TRBJ2-7; v_gene: TRBV7-9; d_gene: NA; CDR3aa: CASSLTSEQYF; CDR3nt: TGTGCCAGCAGCTTAACATCAGAGCAGTACTTC
abundance: NA; j_gene: TRBJ2-1; v_gene: TRBV7-3; d_gene: NA; CDR3aa: CASSPIGGRNNEQFF; CDR3nt: TGTGCCAGCAGCCCAATCGGGGGGCGAAACAATGAGCAGTTCTTC
abundance: NA; j_gene: TRBJ1-2; v_gene: TRBV30; d_gene: NA; CDR3aa: CAWTPHPNYGYTF; CDR3nt: TGTGCCTGGACACCACACCCTAACTATGGCTACACCTTC
abundance: NA; j_gene: TRBJ2-1; v_gene: TRBV6-4; d_gene: TRBD2; CDR3aa: CASSEGSLAGGNEQFF; CDR3nt: TGTGCCAGCAGTGAAGGGTCCCTAGCGGGGGGCAATGAGCAGTTCTTC
abundance: NA; j_gene: TRBJ2-7; v_gene: TRBV2; d_gene: TRBD1; CDR3aa: CASSEEGQGSYEQYF; CDR3nt: TGTGCCAGCAGCGAGGAGGGACAGGGTTCCTACGAGCAGTACTTC
abundance: NA; j_gene: TRBJ1-2; v_gene: TRBV2; d_gene: TRBD1; CDR3aa: CASRLGTVNYGYTF; CDR3nt: TGTGCCAGCAGACTCGGGACAGTTAACTATGGCTACACCTTC
abundance: NA; j_gene: TRBJ2-7; v_gene: TRBV5-1; d_gene: TRBD1; CDR3aa: CASSLRDSDYEQYF; CDR3nt: TGCGCCAGCAGCCTCCGGGACAGTGACTACGAGCAGTACTTC
abundance: once; j_gene: TRBJ2-7; v_gene: TRBV2; d_gene: NA; CDR3aa: CASTDNYEQYF; CDR3nt: TGTGCCAGCACAGATAACTACGAGCAGTACTTC
abundance: NA; j_gene: TRBJ2-5; v_gene: TRBV27; d_gene: NA; CDR3aa: CASRRAGVETQYF; CDR3nt: TGTGCCAGCAGAAGGGCCGGGGTAGAGACCCAGTACTTC
abundance: NA; j_gene: TRBJ2-7; v_gene: TRBV5-4; d_gene: TRBD1; CDR3aa: CASSLGQGRYEQYF; CDR3nt: TGTGCCAGCAGCTTGGGACAGGGGAGGTACGAGCAGTACTTC
abundance: NA; j_gene: TRBJ1-1; v_gene: TRBV29-1; d_gene: TRBD1; CDR3aa: CSVAVQGGRNTEAFF; CDR3nt: TGCAGCGTTGCTGTACAGGGGGGTCGGAACACTGAAGCTTTCTTT
abundance: NA; j_gene: TRBJ2-7; v_gene: TRBV5-1; d_gene: NA; CDR3aa: CASSFSYEQYF; CDR3nt: TGCGCCAGCAGCTTCTCTTACGAGCAGTACTTC
abundance: NA; j_gene: TRBJ2-3; v_gene: TRBV5-6; d_gene: TRBD2; CDR3aa: CASSTVSRDWEGSQYF; CDR3nt: TGTGCCAGCAGCACCGTTTCGCGGGACTGGGAGGGGTCGCAGTATTTT
abundance: NA; j_gene: TRBJ2-5; v_gene: TRBV25-1; d_gene: TRBD1; CDR3aa: CASSIGTGASRAQYF; CDR3nt: TGTGCCAGCAGCATCGGGACAGGGGCGTCCAGGGCCCAGTACTTC
abundance: few; j_gene: TRBJ2-7; v_gene: TRBV4-1; d_gene: NA; CDR3aa: CASSQDLFRRTEQYF; CDR3nt: TGCGCCAGCAGCCAAGATCTTTTTAGGAGAACCGAGCAGTACTTC
abundance: NA; j_gene: TRBJ1-1; v_gene: TRBV19; d_gene: TRBD1; CDR3aa: CASSRQGGNTEAFF; CDR3nt: TGTGCCAGTTCTCGACAGGGGGGAAACACTGAAGCTTTCTTT
abundance: NA; j_gene: TRBJ1-1; v_gene: TRBV9; d_gene: NA; CDR3aa: CASSTYTGRAFF; CDR3nt: TGTGCCAGCAGCACCTATACAGGGCGAGCTTTCTTT
abundance: NA; j_gene: TRBJ1-2; v_gene: TRBV6-1; d_gene: NA; CDR3aa: CASGSGRDYGYTF; CDR3nt: TGTGCCAGCGGTAGCGGTCGGGACTATGGCTACACCTTC
abundance: once; j_gene: TRBJ1-5; v_gene: TRBV7-9; d_gene: NA; CDR3aa: CASSFGSGEQPQHF; CDR3nt: TGTGCCAGCAGCTTTGGTTCAGGGGAACAGCCCCAGCATTTT
abundance: NA; j_gene: TRBJ1-2; v_gene: TRBV7-8; d_gene: TRBD1; CDR3aa: CASSKQGGNYGYTF; CDR3nt: TGTGCCAGCAGCAAACAGGGGGGTAACTATGGCTACACCTTC
abundance: NA; j_gene: TRBJ1-6; v_gene: TRBV6-1; d_gene: NA; CDR3aa: CASSEAGTLSSLHF; CDR3nt: TGTGCCAGCAGTGAAGCAGGGACCCTATCATCCCTCCACTTT
abundance: NA; j_gene: TRBJ1-5; v_gene: TRBV19; d_gene: NA; CDR3aa: CASSIVAGADYQPQHF; CDR3nt: TGTGCCAGTAGTATAGTCGCGGGGGCCGATTATCAGCCCCAGCATTTT
abundance: NA; j_gene: TRBJ1-2; v_gene: TRBV7-9; d_gene: NA; CDR3aa: CASSLEIAIHGYTF; CDR3nt: TGTGCCAGCAGCTTAGAGATCGCCATCCATGGCTACACCTTC
abundance: few; j_gene: TRBJ2-2; v_gene: TRBV6-4; d_gene: TRBD2; CDR3aa: CASSDSGTRMSGELFF; CDR3nt: TGTGCCAGCAGTGACTCCGGGACTAGAATGTCCGGGGAGCTGTTTTTT
abundance: NA; j_gene: TRBJ1-1; v_gene: TRBV6-5; d_gene: NA; CDR3aa: CASSSFAGSITEAFF; CDR3nt: TGTGCCAGCAGTTCCTTCGCAGGGTCTATCACTGAAGCTTTCTTT
abundance: NA; j_gene: TRBJ1-1; v_gene: TRBV10-1; d_gene: TRBD1; CDR3aa: CASSGDRDNTEAFF; CDR3nt: TGCGCCAGCAGTGGGGACAGGGACAACACTGAAGCTTTCTTT
abundance: NA; j_gene: TRBJ2-7; v_gene: TRBV5-1; d_gene: NA; CDR3aa: CASSTGPMGLYEQYF; CDR3nt: TGCGCCAGCAGCACGGGCCCGATGGGCCTCTACGAGCAGTACTTC
abundance: NA; j_gene: TRBJ2-3; v_gene: TRBV21-1; d_gene: NA; CDR3aa: CASSIGPGRAKKSTDTQYF; CDR3nt: TGTGCCAGCAGCATAGGCCCGGGCAGGGCCAAGAAAAGCACAGATACGCAGTATTTT
abundance: NA; j_gene: TRBJ1-3; v_gene: TRBV5-1; d_gene: NA; CDR3aa: CASRQILSGNTIYF; CDR3nt: TGCGCCAGCAGACAGATTCTCTCTGGAAACACCATATATTTT
abundance: once; j_gene: TRBJ2-3; v_gene: TRBV7-3; d_gene: NA; CDR3aa: CASSLLGDTQYF; CDR3nt: TGTGCCAGCAGCCTACTAGGGGATACGCAGTATTTT
abundance: NA; j_gene: TRBJ2-5; v_gene: TRBV2; d_gene: TRBD1; CDR3aa: CANRDSQETQYF; CDR3nt: TGTGCCAACCGGGACAGCCAAGAGACCCAGTACTTC
abundance: NA; j_gene: TRBJ1-4; v_gene: TRBV19; d_gene: NA; CDR3aa: CASSISDNEKLFF; CDR3nt: TGTGCCAGTAGTATTTCCGATAATGAAAAACTGTTTTTT
abundance: once; j_gene: TRBJ1-4; v_gene: TRBV6-1; d_gene: NA; CDR3aa: CASSVGVVLSEKLFF; CDR3nt: TGTGCCAGCAGTGTCGGCGTGGTCCTCAGTGAAAAACTGTTTTTT
abundance: NA; j_gene: TRBJ2-7; v_gene: TRBV15; d_gene: TRBD2; CDR3aa: CATSRGEGSGRATAYEQYF; CDR3nt: TGTGCCACCAGCAGGGGGGAGGGGAGCGGGAGAGCTACCGCCTACGAGCAGTACTTC
abundance: NA; j_gene: TRBJ2-1; v_gene: TRBV9; d_gene: TRBD2; CDR3aa: CASSALGTTSLEQFF; CDR3nt: TGTGCCAGCAGCGCCCTAGGGACTACATCGCTAGAGCAGTTCTTC
abundance: NA; j_gene: TRBJ2-3; v_gene: TRBV18; d_gene: NA; CDR3aa: CASSLLLADVDTQYF; CDR3nt: TGTGCCAGCTCTCTTCTTCTCGCTGACGTGGATACGCAGTATTTT
abundance: NA; j_gene: TRBJ2-7; v_gene: TRBV7-2; d_gene: TRBD2; CDR3aa: CASSFPGLAFYEQYF; CDR3nt: TGTGCCAGCAGCTTCCCGGGACTAGCCTTCTACGAGCAGTACTTC
abundance: once; j_gene: TRBJ1-2; v_gene: TRBV27; d_gene: TRBD1; CDR3aa: CASSSGRGRDRDGYTF; CDR3nt: TGTGCCAGCAGTTCAGGCAGGGGGCGCGACAGAGATGGCTACACCTTC